What follows is one T cell receptor beta chain and its context. What it recognizes is unknown. This sample stems from a study of beta chain features in type 1 diabetes. The CDR3 runs to 12 residues. V lost 6 bases and J 7 bases, leaving 9 bases between the germline ends. Germline CDR1 and CDR2: SNHLY and FYNNEI. Study-wide results and limits: Whether HLA type affects TCRB rearrangement stayed undetermined in the present work. TCRB repertoires of naive, central memory and Treg cells appeared more similar among patients than among healthy donors.

Since all of the isolated RNA was reverse transcribed, expressed TCRB transcripts were what got sequenced. Profiling relied on immunoSEQ multiplex PCR, and the TCRdb table lists in-frame clones only, not all of them. Of about 290,000 clones in the sample, 7.5% to 9.5% were seen once. CD4+ naive, central memory, regulatory and stem cell-like memory cells were sorted via CD45RO/CCR7/CD25/CD127/CD95/CD27. This clonotype originated in a woman under 30 in good health. The source material was central memory CD4+ T cells from blood. The chain uses TRBV2 and TRBJ2-2, with D perhaps matching TRBD1 (5 bases). The CDR3 DNA follows: TGTGCCAGCAGAGGGGTCGTCGGGGAGCTGTTTTTT. Translation: CASRGVVGELFF.